One and the same sample provided the 15 T cell receptor beta chains below, sequenced in a study of blood T cell repertoires in COVID-19. The protocol was immunoSEQ multiplex PCR, while the TCRdb copy is restricted to in-frame clones and leaves out a portion. The profile shows a few hundred thousand clones, roughly 80% of them singletons. The source material was peripheral blood. The receptors were sampled from an elderly man with acute or convalescent COVID-19.

The table lists this clone with a few counts. The chain combines TRBV9 with TRBJ2-1, with 15 positions matching TRBD2. Germline trimming cut 3 bases from V and 6 bases from J; bases unmatched to any gene: 1. CDR3 length equals 15 residues. Germline V gene lookup returns CDR1 SGDLS and CDR2 YYNGEE. The CDR3, as DNA: TGTGCCAGCAGCGGGACTAGCGGGAGGGCCAATGAGCAGTTCTTC. Translating it yields CASSGTSGRANEQFF.

The chain combines TRBV5-4 with TRBJ1-1; 9 bases are a match to TRBD1. With 3 bases clipped from V and 0 bases from J, the junction kept 12 bases outside the gene matches. Germline V lookup: CDR1 SGHNT, CDR2 YYREEE (reference sequence). The CDR3 runs 18 residues. CDR3 in DNA: TGTGCCAGCAGCTCTTCGGGACAGGGAGGGAGATTGAACACTGAAGCTTTCTTT. This codes for CASSSSGQGGRLNTEAFF.

The V and J genes are TRBV18 and TRBJ2-3, with 7 positions matching TRBD1. The V gene end was trimmed by 1 base and the J gene end by 3 bases; junction bases not matched to a gene: 4. Germline lookup yields CDR1 KGHSH and CDR2 LQKENI. The CDR3 length is 15 residues. In DNA, the CDR3 is TGTGCCAGCTCACCACGGACAGGTCCTACAGATACGCAGTATTTT. Its protein product is CASSPRTGPTDTQYF.

The rearrangement uses TRBV3-1 (or the pseudogene TRBV3-2) and TRBJ2-3, with 11 bases aligning to TRBD2. CDR1 LGHDT and CDR2 YNNKEL come from the germline V gene (reference sequence). The length of the CDR3 is 16 residues. The ends lost 5 bases at V and 5 bases at J; junction bases unmatched: 9. The CDR3 region is CASSSRSSGGRDTQYF. In nucleotides, the CDR3 is TGTGCCAGCAGCTCCCGATCTAGCGGGGGGAGAGATACGCAGTATTTT.

The chain links TRBV2 to TRBJ1-2; tentatively, D is TRBD1 (5 bases). The V and J ends lost 3 bases and 7 bases respectively, with 15 bases between them. The germline CDR1 and CDR2 sequences are SNHLY and FYNNEI. This CDR3 region has 14 residues. DNA for the CDR3: TGTGCCAGCAGTGATAGCCAGGGTGATATTGGCTACACCTTC. Protein product: CASSDSQGDIGYTF.

The chain has TRBV6-5 and TRBJ2-1; tentative D call: TRBD2 (6 bases). The germline V and J ends were trimmed by 7 bases and 2 bases, with 12 bases remaining between them. This CDR3 has 14 amino acids. CDR1 and CDR2 from the germline V gene are MNHEY and SVGAGI. The CDR3 sequence: CASKRAATYNEQFF. In DNA, the CDR3 is TGTGCCAGCAAGCGGGCGGCTACCTACAATGAGCAGTTCTTC.

The chain uses TRBV6-5 and TRBJ2-5; D gene uncertain. Deletions cut 5 bases from V and 5 bases from J, with 9 bases between. Germline assignment: CDR1 MNHEY and CDR2 SVGAGI. This CDR3 contains 12 residues. The CDR3 reads CASSRGLETQYF. Here the CDR3 DNA reads TGTGCCAGCAGTAGAGGCTTGGAGACCCAGTACTTC.

The V gene is TRBV11-3, the J gene TRBJ1-1; TRBD1 might be the D (6 bases). V lost 4 bases and J 1 base, leaving 7 bases between the germline ends. Germline V CDR1 and CDR2: SGHNT, YENEEA. This CDR3 is 13 amino acids long. CDR3 residues: CASSSTGNTEAFF. The CDR3 DNA reads TGTGCCAGCAGCTCGACAGGGAACACTGAAGCTTTCTTT.

This clone is medium-sized. The rearrangement uses TRBV6-6 and TRBJ1-3; TRBD1 aligns across 7 bases. Looked up from germline, CDR1 is MNHNY and CDR2 is SVGAGI (reference sequence). With 5 bases clipped from V and 7 bases from J, the junction kept 17 bases outside the gene matches. The CDR3 totals 17 residues. CDR3 in amino acids: CASSPGSEDRFLNTIYF. As DNA, the CDR3 is TGTGCCAGCAGTCCGGGGTCGGAGGACAGGTTTCTGAACACCATATATTTT.

The V gene is TRBV14, the J gene TRBJ2-3, with TRBD1 as a possible D gene (5 bases). The V end lost 1 base, the J end lost 10 bases, and 12 bases lay between the germline ends. The CDR3 has 13 amino acids. The germline V gene has CDR1 SGHDN and CDR2 FVKESK. The CDR3 nucleotides read TGTGCCAGCAGCCAAGTAACAGGCATAGCGCAGTATTTT. Translated: CASSQVTGIAQYF. Together with reference TRBV14 and TRBJ2-3, the CDR3 gives the full variable domain: EAGVTQFPSHSVIEKGQTVTLRCDPISGHDNLYWYRRVMGKEIKFLLHFVKESKQDESGMPNNRFLAERTGGTYSTLKVQPAELEDSGVYFCASSQVTGIAQYFGPGTRLTVL.

V gene TRBV5-1 combines with J gene TRBJ1-1, with 9 bases identical to TRBD1. Unmatched junction bases numbered 6, after V lost 0 bases and J lost 0 bases. The CDR3 spans 17 residues. Germline CDR1 and CDR2: SGHRS and YFSETQ. The DNA for the CDR3 is TGCGCCAGCAGCTTGGTAGGGACAGGGAGGGTGAACACTGAAGCTTTCTTT. It is translated as CASSLVGTGRVNTEAFF.

J is TRBJ1-2 and V is TRBV19; 11 bases are shared with TRBD1. The CDR3 is made up of 18 amino acids. CDR1 is LNHDA, CDR2 SQIVND, per germline (reference sequence). Trimming removed 5 bases from V and 0 bases from J; junction bases left unmatched: 11. CDR3 protein: CASSRTGTGGPANYGYTF. CDR3 coding DNA: TGTGCCAGTAGTCGGACCGGGACAGGGGGACCAGCTAACTATGGCTACACCTTC.

The chain links TRBV18 to TRBJ2-7, with 7 bases identical to TRBD1. V shed 5 bases and J 2 bases; nucleotides not matched to a gene: 12. Germline V gene sequence: CDR1 KGHSH, CDR2 LQKENI. The CDR3 sequence is 16 residues long. CDR3 coding DNA: TGTGCCAGCTCATCGAAGACCGGGACAGCAACCTACGAGCAGTACTTC. Translated: CASSSKTGTATYEQYF.

CDR3 protein: CASSLVAGSNEQFF. For the CDR3, the DNA is TGCGCCAGCAGCTTGGTGGCAGGGTCCAATGAGCAGTTCTTC. The rearrangement joins TRBV5-1 to TRBJ2-1, with D tentatively TRBD1 (5 bases). The germline V gene encodes CDR1 SGHRS and CDR2 YFSETQ. V was cut by 0 bases and J by 6 bases, with 10 bases left in between. The CDR3 is 14 amino acids.

The chain combines TRBV4-1 with TRBJ2-3; 11 nucleotides match TRBD2. V lost 1 base to trimming and J lost 6 bases; unmatched junction nucleotides: 9. CDR3 length equals 17 residues. Germline V gene data show CDR1 as MGHRA and CDR2 as YSYEKL. CDR3 DNA sequence: TGCGCCAGCAGCCAAGTAGGTAGCGGGGGGGCGGAGGATACGCAGTATTTT. As protein: CASSQVGSGGAEDTQYF.